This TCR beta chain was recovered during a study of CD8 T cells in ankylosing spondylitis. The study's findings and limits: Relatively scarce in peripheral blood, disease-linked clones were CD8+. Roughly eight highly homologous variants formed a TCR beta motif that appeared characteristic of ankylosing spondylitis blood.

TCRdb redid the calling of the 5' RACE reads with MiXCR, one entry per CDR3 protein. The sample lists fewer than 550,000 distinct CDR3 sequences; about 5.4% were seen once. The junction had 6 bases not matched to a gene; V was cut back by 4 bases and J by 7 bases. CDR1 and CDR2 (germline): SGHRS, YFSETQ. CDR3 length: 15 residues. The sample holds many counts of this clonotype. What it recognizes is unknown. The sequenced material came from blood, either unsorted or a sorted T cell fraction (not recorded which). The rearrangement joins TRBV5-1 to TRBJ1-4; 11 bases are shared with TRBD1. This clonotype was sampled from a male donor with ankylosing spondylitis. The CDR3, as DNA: TGCGCCAGCAGCCGGGACAGGGGGTCGGCTGAAAAACTGTTTTTT. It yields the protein CASSRDRGSAEKLFF.